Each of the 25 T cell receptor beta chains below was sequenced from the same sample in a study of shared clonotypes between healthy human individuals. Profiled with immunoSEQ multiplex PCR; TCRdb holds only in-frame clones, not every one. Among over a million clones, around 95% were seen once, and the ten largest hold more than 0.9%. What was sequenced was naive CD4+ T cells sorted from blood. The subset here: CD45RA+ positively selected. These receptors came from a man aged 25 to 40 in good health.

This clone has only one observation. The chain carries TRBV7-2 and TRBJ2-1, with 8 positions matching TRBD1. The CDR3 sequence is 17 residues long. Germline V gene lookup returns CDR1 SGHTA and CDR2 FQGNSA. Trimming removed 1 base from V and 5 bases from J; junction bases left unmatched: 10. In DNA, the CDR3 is TGTGCCAGCAGCTTAGGCAGGGGGCTAGGCGATAACAATGAGCAGTTCTTC. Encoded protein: CASSLGRGLGDNNEQFF.

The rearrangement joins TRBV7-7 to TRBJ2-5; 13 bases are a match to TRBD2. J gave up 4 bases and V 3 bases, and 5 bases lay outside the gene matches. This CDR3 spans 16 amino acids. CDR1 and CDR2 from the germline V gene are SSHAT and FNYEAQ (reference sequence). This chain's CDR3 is CASSLGLAGRRETQYF. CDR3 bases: TGTGCCAGCAGCTTGGGACTAGCGGGACGGAGAGAGACCCAGTACTTC.

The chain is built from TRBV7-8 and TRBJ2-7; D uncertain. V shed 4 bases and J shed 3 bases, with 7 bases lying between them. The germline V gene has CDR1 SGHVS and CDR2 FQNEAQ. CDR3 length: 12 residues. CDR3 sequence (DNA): TGTGCCAGCAGCTCCCGGGTCTACGAGCAGTACTTC. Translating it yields CASSSRVYEQYF.

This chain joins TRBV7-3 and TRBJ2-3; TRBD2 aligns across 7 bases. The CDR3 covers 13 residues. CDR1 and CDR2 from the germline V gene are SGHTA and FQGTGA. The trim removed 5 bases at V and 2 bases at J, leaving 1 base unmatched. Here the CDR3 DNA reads TGTGCCAGCAGCGCGGGAGCCACAGATACGCAGTATTTT. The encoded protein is CASSAGATDTQYF.

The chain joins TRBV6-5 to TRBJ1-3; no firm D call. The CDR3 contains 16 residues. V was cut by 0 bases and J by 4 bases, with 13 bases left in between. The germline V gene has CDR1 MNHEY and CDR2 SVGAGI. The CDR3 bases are TGTGCCAGCAGTTACTCCCCTAAAACTCCAGGAAACACCATATATTTT. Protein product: CASSYSPKTPGNTIYF.

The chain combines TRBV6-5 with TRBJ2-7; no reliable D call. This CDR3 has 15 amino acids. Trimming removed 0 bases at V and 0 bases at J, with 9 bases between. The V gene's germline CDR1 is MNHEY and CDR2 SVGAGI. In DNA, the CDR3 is TGTGCCAGCAGTTACTCAGGGATTAGCTCCTACGAGCAGTACTTC. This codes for CASSYSGISSYEQYF.

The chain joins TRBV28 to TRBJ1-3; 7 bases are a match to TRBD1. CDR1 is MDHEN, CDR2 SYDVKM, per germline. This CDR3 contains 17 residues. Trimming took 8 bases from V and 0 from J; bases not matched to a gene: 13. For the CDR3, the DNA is TGTGCCAGCCTACCGGACAGGAGGGCCTTCTCTGGAAACACCATATATTTT. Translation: CASLPDRRAFSGNTIYF.

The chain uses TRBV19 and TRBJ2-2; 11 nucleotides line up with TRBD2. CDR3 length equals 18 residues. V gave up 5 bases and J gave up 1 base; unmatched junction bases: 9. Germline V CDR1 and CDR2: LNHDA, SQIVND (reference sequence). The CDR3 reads CASSLPIGLAGNTGELFF. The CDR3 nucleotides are TGTGCCAGTAGTCTACCGATCGGACTAGCGGGGAACACCGGGGAGCTGTTTTTT.

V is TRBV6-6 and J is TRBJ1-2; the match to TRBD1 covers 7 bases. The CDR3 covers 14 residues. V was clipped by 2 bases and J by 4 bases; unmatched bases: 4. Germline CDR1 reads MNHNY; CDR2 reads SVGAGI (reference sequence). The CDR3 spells CASSYEGTAYGYTF. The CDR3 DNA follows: TGTGCCAGCAGTTACGAGGGGACAGCCTATGGCTACACCTTC.

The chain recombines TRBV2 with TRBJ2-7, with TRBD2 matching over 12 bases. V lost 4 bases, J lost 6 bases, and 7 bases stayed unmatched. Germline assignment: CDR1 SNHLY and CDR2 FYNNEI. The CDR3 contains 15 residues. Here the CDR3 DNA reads TGTGCCAGCAGTGTGACTAGCGGGGGACGGGCCGAGCAGTACTTC. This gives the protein CASSVTSGGRAEQYF.

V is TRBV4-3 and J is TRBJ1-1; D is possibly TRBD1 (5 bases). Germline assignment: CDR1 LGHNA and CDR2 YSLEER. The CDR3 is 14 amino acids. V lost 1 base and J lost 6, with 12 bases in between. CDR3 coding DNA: TGCGCCAGCAGCCAAGTCGGGGGGATGGCTGAAGCTTTCTTT. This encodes CASSQVGGMAEAFF.

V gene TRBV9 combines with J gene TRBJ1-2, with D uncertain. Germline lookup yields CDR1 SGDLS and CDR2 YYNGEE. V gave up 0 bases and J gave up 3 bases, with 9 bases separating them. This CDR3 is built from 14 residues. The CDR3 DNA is TGTGCCAGCAGCGTAGCAGGTACTGACTATGGCTACACCTTC. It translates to CASSVAGTDYGYTF.

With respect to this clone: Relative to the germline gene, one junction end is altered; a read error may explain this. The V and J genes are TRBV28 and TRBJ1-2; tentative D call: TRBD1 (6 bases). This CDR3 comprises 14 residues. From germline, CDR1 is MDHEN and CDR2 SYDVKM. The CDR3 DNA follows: TGTGCCAGCAGACACATCACAGGGAGCTATGGCTACATCTTC. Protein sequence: CASRHITGSYGYIF.

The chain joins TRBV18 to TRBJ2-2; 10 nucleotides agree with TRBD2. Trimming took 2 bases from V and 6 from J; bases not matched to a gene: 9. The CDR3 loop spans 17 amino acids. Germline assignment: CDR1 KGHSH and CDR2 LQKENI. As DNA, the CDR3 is TGTGCCAGCTCACCATTTCTAGCGGGAGCCGGGCCCGGGGAGCTGTTTTTT. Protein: CASSPFLAGAGPGELFF.

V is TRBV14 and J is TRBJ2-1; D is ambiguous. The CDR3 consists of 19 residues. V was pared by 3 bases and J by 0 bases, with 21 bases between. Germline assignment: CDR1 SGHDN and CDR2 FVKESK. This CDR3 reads CASSQFSPLGLGSYNEQFF. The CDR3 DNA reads TGTGCCAGCAGCCAGTTCTCGCCTTTAGGGTTGGGCTCCTACAATGAGCAGTTCTTC.

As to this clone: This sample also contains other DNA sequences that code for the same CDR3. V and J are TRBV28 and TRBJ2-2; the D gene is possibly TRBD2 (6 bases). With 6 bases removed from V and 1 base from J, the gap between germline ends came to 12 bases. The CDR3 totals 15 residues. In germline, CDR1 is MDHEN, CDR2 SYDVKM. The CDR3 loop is CASSRGGWNTGELFF. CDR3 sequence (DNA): TGTGCCAGCAGCCGAGGAGGGTGGAACACCGGGGAGCTGTTTTTT. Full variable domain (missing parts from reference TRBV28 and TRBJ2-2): DVKVTQSSRYLVKRTGEKVFLECVQDMDHENMFWYRQDPGLGLRLIYFSYDVKMKEKGDIPEGYSVSREKKERFSLILESASTNQTSMYLCASSRGGWNTGELFFGEGSRLTVL.

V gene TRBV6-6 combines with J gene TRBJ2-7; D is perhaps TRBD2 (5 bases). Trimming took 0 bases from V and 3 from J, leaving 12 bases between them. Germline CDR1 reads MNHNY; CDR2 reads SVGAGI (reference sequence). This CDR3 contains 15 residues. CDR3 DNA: TGTGCCAGCAGTTACTCGTCGGGAACTGTCTACGAGCAGTACTTC. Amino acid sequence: CASSYSSGTVYEQYF.

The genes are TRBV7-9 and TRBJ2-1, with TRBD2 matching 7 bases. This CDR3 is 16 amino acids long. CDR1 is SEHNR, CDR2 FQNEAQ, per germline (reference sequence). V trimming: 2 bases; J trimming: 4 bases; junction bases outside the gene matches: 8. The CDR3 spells CASSLLASGLYNEQFF. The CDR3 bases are TGTGCCAGCAGCTTATTGGCTAGCGGCCTATACAATGAGCAGTTCTTC.

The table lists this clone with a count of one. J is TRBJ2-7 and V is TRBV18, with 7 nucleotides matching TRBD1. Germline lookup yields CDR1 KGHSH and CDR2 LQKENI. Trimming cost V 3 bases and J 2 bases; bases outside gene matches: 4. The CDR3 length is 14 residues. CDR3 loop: CASSPGTATYEQYF. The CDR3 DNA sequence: TGTGCCAGCTCACCTGGGACAGCCACCTACGAGCAGTACTTC. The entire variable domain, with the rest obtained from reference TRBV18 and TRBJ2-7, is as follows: NAGVMQNPRHLVRRRGQEARLRCSPMKGHSHVYWYRQLPEEGLKFMVYLQKENIIDESGMPKERFSAEFPKEGPSILRIQQVVRGDSAAYFCASSPGTATYEQYFGPGTRLTVT.

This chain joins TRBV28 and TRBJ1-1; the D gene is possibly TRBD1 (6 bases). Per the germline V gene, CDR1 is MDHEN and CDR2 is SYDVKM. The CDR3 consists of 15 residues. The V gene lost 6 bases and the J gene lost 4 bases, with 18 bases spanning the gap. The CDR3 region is CASSPPFTGITEAFF. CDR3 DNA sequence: TGTGCCAGCAGCCCTCCTTTTACAGGGATCACTGAAGCTTTCTTT.

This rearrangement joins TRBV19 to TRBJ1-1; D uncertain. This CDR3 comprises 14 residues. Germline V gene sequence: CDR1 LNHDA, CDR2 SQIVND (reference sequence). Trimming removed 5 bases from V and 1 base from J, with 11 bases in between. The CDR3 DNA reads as TGTGCCAGTAGTGCCCGACAAAAGAACACTGAAGCTTTCTTT. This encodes CASSARQKNTEAFF.

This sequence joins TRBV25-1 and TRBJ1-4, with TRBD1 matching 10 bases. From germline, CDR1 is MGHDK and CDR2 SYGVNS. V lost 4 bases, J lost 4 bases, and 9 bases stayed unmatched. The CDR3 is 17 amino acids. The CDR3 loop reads CASSVMFGTGDNEKLFF. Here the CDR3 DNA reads TGTGCCAGCAGTGTAATGTTCGGGACAGGGGATAATGAAAAACTGTTTTTT.

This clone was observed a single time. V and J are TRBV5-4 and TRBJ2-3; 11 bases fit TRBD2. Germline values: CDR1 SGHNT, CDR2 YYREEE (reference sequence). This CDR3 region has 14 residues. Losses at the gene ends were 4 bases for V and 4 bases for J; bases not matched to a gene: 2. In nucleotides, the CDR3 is TGTGCCAGCAGCACTAGCGGGAGCGCAGATACGCAGTATTTT. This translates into CASSTSGSADTQYF.

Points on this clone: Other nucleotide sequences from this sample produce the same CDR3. CDR3 protein: CASSLTGTGVSYEQYF. CDR3 nucleotide sequence: TGTGCCAGCAGCCTCACCGGGACAGGGGTCTCCTACGAGCAGTACTTC. The chain joins TRBV7-2 to TRBJ2-7, with 10 bases that match TRBD1. CDR3 length: 16 amino acids. With 5 bases clipped from V and 0 bases from J, the junction kept 7 bases outside the gene matches. Per germline, CDR1 SGHTA and CDR2 FQGNSA.

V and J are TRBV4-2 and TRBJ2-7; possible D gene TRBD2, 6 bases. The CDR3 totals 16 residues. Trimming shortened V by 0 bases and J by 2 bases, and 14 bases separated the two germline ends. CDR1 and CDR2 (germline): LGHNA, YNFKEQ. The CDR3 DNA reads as TGTGCCAGCAGCCAAGAAGGAGGGCGGGAAGCCTACGAGCAGTACTTC. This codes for CASSQEGGREAYEQYF.